This T cell receptor (beta chain) originates from a study of T cells after yellow fever vaccination. MiXCR, applied by TCRdb to the 5' RACE reads, yields one record per CDR3 protein. The data show roughly 99,000 distinct CDR3 sequences, less than 6% seen once. The CDR3 spans 16 residues. Germline V gene sequence: CDR1 LNHDA, CDR2 SQIVND (reference sequence). The V segment lost 5 bases and the J segment 3 bases; nucleotides outside the gene matches: 5. The chain recombines TRBV19 with TRBJ2-2; 11 nucleotides align to TRBD1. The sample here was CD8+ T cells sorted from PBMCs, taken 10 days after the yellow fever booster vaccination. This TCR was recovered from a man aged 18 to 30 who received the YFV17D yellow fever vaccine. CDR3 in DNA: TGTGCCAGTAGTGCCCGGACAGGGGGCTACACCGGGGAGCTGTTTTTT. Protein: CASSARTGGYTGELFF.